The 20 T cell receptor beta chains below all came from one sample that was sequenced in a study of shared clonotypes between healthy human individuals. Naive CD8 cells lacked CD45RO, underwent positive selection for CCR7 and left out terminally differentiated effector memory CD45RA+ cells. TCRdb's copy holds only in-frame clones and misses some; the assay was immunoSEQ multiplex PCR. The sample comprises about 2.1 million clones, 85% to 95% of which are singletons, and approximately 1.6% rests with the top ten. The sequenced sample consisted of naive CD8+ T cells from PBMCs. These receptors were collected from a man between 18 and 29 years old in good health. Some clones in this sample may be carry-over from other donors' samples.

This chain links TRBV9 with TRBJ2-7, with TRBD2 matching 10 bases. V lost 4 bases, J lost 2 bases, and 6 bases stayed unmatched. The germline gives CDR1 SGDLS, CDR2 YYNGEE. CDR3 length: 15 amino acids. The CDR3 loop reads CASSPQREGAYEQYF. The DNA for the CDR3 is TGTGCCAGCAGCCCCCAGCGGGAGGGCGCCTACGAGCAGTACTTC.

V is TRBV29-1 and J is TRBJ2-5; D might be TRBD1 or TRBD2, each matching 5 bases. CDR3 length: 13 amino acids. The ends were cut back, 6 bases at V and 0 bases at J, with 11 bases in the middle. CDR1 and CDR2 (germline): SQVTM, ANQGSEA. The CDR3 DNA reads TGCAGCGTCGATGAGGGGTACCAAGAGACCCAGTACTTC. Translated: CSVDEGYQETQYF.

The rearrangement links TRBV6-6 to TRBJ1-5; D unclear. This CDR3 has 14 residues. Trimming removed 6 bases from V and 5 bases from J, with 14 bases in between. The germline gives CDR1 MNHNY, CDR2 SVGAGI (reference sequence). CDR3 region: CASRAGGGDQPQHF. In nucleotides, the CDR3 is TGTGCCAGCAGAGCCGGTGGAGGTGATCAGCCCCAGCATTTT.

This chain connects TRBV11-2 to TRBJ2-7, with 8 positions matching TRBD2. V lost 0 bases to trimming and J lost 5 bases; unmatched junction nucleotides: 21. In germline, CDR1 is SGHAT, CDR2 FQNNGV. The CDR3 runs 20 residues. The CDR3 bases are TGTGCCAGCAGCTTAGATTTGAGCCCTCGTCCGGGAGGGGAATTCGACGAGCAGTACTTC. Amino acids: CASSLDLSPRPGGEFDEQYF. The full variable domain, with the rest looked up from reference TRBV11-2 and TRBJ2-7, is EAGVAQSPRYKIIEKRQSVAFWCNPISGHATLYWYQQILGQGPKLLIQFQNNGVVDDSQLPKDRFSAERLKGVDSTLKIQPAKLEDSAVYLCASSLDLSPRPGGEFDEQYFGPGTRLTVT.

The V and J genes are TRBV18 and TRBJ2-7, with D unclear. There are 13 residues in the CDR3. Germline lookup yields CDR1 KGHSH and CDR2 LQKENI. V was pared by 6 bases and J by 5 bases, with 14 bases between. The CDR3 nucleotides read TGTGCCAGCTCCGTGGTGGTTAGGCACGAGCAGTACTTC. Encoded protein: CASSVVVRHEQYF.

The gene calls are TRBV29-1 and TRBJ2-7; D possibly corresponds to TRBD2 (6 bases). The length of the CDR3 is 12 residues. Germline V gene data show CDR1 as SQVTM and CDR2 as ANQGSEA. V lost 6 bases to trimming and J lost 3 bases, with 12 bases between them. CDR3 region: CSVRPGVYEQYF. Written as DNA, the CDR3 is TGCAGCGTCCGGCCGGGGGTCTACGAGCAGTACTTC.

Remarks on this clone: The sample has other DNA sequences that encode this CDR3 too. The rearrangement uses TRBV9 and TRBJ2-1; 7 bases agree with TRBD1. The germline V gene has CDR1 SGDLS and CDR2 YYNGEE. This CDR3 has 14 residues. J lost 4 bases, V lost 4 bases, and 5 bases had no gene match. CDR3 in DNA: TGTGCCAGCAGCCCTCGGGACAGTTACAATGAGCAGTTCTTC. Its protein product is CASSPRDSYNEQFF.

The chain uses TRBV28 and TRBJ1-1; a weak D match, TRBD1 (6 bases). The V end was cut by 2 bases, the J end by 3 bases, with 10 bases between. Germline CDR1 is MDHEN and CDR2 is SYDVKM. The CDR3 sequence is 14 residues long. CDR3 loop: CASSLGQMDTEAFF. The CDR3 nucleotides read TGTGCCAGCAGTTTAGGACAGATGGACACTGAAGCTTTCTTT.

The chain has TRBV7-5 and TRBJ2-7; TRBD2 was called by the table and not checked on the DNA. TRBV7-5 counts as a pseudogene. CDR3 length: 14 amino acids. CDR3 amino acids: CARSNSGKSGEQYF. In nucleotides, the CDR3 is TGTGCCAGAAGCAATAGCGGGAAGTCGGGTGAGCAGTACTTC.

The chain combines TRBV7-6 with TRBJ2-1; no clear D. The V gene lost 6 bases and the J gene lost 6 bases, with 18 bases spanning the gap. Germline CDR1 reads SGHVS; CDR2 reads FNYEAQ. The CDR3 consists of 15 residues. The CDR3 DNA sequence: TGTGCCAGCAGACCCGACCCACCAGTACGCAATGAGCAGTTCTTC. This translates into CASRPDPPVRNEQFF.

CDR3 in DNA: TGCAGCGTTGAGGGAGGGCGGGAGAGGCCCTATGAGCAGTTCTTC. This sequence encodes CSVEGGRERPYEQFF. V is TRBV29-1 and J is TRBJ2-1; TRBD2 matches at 7 bases. The V and J ends lost 3 bases and 8 bases, in that order; junction bases with no gene match: 13. CDR3 size: 15 residues. Germline V gives CDR1 SQVTM, CDR2 ANQGSEA.

A note on this clone: One junction end does not reproduce the germline sequence, and a read error may be involved. J is TRBJ2-6 and V is TRBV10-3; D remains ambiguous. Per germline, CDR1 ENHRY and CDR2 SYGVKD. The CDR3 is made up of 16 amino acids. Here the CDR3 DNA reads TGTGCCATCAGTGAGCGACGAACGTCTGGTGCCAACGTCCTGACTTTC. The encoded protein is CAISERRTSGANVLTF.

The chain combines TRBV28 with TRBJ1-1; 11 bases agree with TRBD1. CDR1 is MDHEN and CDR2 is SYDVKM in the germline V gene. CDR3 length equals 17 residues. V was pared by 3 bases and J by 6 bases, with 12 bases of the junction left unmatched. The CDR3 sequence is CASSLEDWTGGSAEAFF. The CDR3 nucleotides read TGTGCCAGCAGTTTGGAAGATTGGACAGGGGGCAGCGCTGAAGCTTTCTTT.

The V and J genes are TRBV7-9 and TRBJ2-1; D might be TRBD2 (6 bases). Germline CDR1 is SEHNR and CDR2 is FQNEAQ (reference sequence). The CDR3 has 15 residues. With 5 bases removed from V and 4 bases from J, the gap between germline ends came to 15 bases. As DNA, the CDR3 is TGTGCCAGCAGCCCGAGACTAGTGTCGTACAATGAGCAGTTCTTC. Its translation is CASSPRLVSYNEQFF.

The V and J genes are TRBV6-1 and TRBJ1-5; 7 bases map to TRBD1. V lost 6 bases to trimming and J lost 2 bases; unmatched junction nucleotides: 4. Germline V CDR1 and CDR2: MNHNS, SASEGT. This CDR3 spans 14 amino acids. CDR3 sequence reads: CASRQGSGNQPQHF. In DNA form, the CDR3 reads TGTGCCAGCAGACAGGGGTCGGGCAATCAGCCCCAGCATTTT.

The gene calls are TRBV7-8 and TRBJ2-7, with D perhaps assigned TRBD1 or TRBD2 (8 bases each). V lost 4 bases and J lost 1, with 29 bases in between. Germline V CDR1 and CDR2: SGHVS, FQNEAQ. The CDR3 covers 20 residues. The CDR3 region is CASSSRTGWELAEESYEQYF. In DNA, the CDR3 is TGTGCCAGCAGCTCAAGGACAGGGTGGGAACTAGCGGAGGAATCCTACGAGCAGTACTTC.

This clone showed up just once. The chain combines TRBV6-1 with TRBJ2-4; the D is unclear. The length of the CDR3 is 17 residues. Germline assignment: CDR1 MNHNS and CDR2 SASEGT. V was cut by 4 bases and J by 0 bases, with 16 bases left in between. The CDR3 bases are TGTGCCAGCAGTGTAAAACTCCCAACTGAAGCCAAAAACATTCAGTACTTC. It is translated as CASSVKLPTEAKNIQYF.

This chain links TRBV27 with TRBJ2-5; TRBD2 aligns across 12 bases. The CDR3 spans 15 residues. Germline trimming cut 3 bases from V and 5 bases from J; bases unmatched to any gene: 4. Germline-derived CDR1 and CDR2 are MNHEY and SMNVEV (reference sequence). The CDR3 DNA reads TGTGCCAGCAGTTTCCTAGCGGGAGGGTGGGAGACCCAGTACTTC. Protein product: CASSFLAGGWETQYF.

The V gene is TRBV27, the J gene TRBJ1-4; 7 nucleotides agree with TRBD1. The junction had 10 bases not matched to a gene; V was cut back by 5 bases and J by 7 bases. This CDR3 has 15 amino acids. Germline loops: CDR1 MNHEY, CDR2 SMNVEV (reference sequence). The CDR3 loop reads CASSTTGQPFEKLFF. CDR3 bases: TGTGCCAGCAGTACCACGGGACAGCCATTTGAAAAACTGTTTTTT.

This rearrangement joins TRBV7-9 to TRBJ1-2; D is possibly TRBD1 (5 bases). V was clipped by 5 bases and J by 6 bases, with 22 bases between them. This CDR3 spans 16 amino acids. In germline, CDR1 is SEHNR, CDR2 FQNEAQ (reference sequence). The CDR3 spells CASSMLMGGTQHGYTF. In DNA form, the CDR3 reads TGTGCCAGCAGCATGCTAATGGGGGGTACCCAACATGGCTACACCTTC.